The rows below give T cell receptor beta chains drawn from one sample of a study of early T cells in non-severe SARS-CoV-2 infection. Each CDR3 protein is one row after TCRdb ran MiXCR on the 5' RACE reads. The sample lists tens of thousands of distinct CDR3 sequences, roughly an eighth seen once, with roughly 5% in the top ten. Sequencing used whole blood. The receptors were gathered from an adult who was a healthcare worker with PCR-confirmed SARS-CoV-2 infection or an uninfected control (not recorded which). Both conserved end residues are part of each CDR3. A D gene is named only where the DNA matches it firmly. Clone size is not always given. Where it is, it says once, few, many or a class for expanded clones.

j_call	d_call	clone_size	v_call	cdr3_nt	cdr3_aa
TRBJ2-7	TRBD1	NA	TRBV5-1	TGCGCCAGCAGCCGATGGACAGGGGACGAGCAGTACTTC	CASSRWTGDEQYF
TRBJ2-3	TRBD2	NA	TRBV10-3	TGTGCCATCAGCCCCCGAGGTCCAGCGGGGGGTTCAGATACGCAGTATTTT	CAISPRGPAGGSDTQYF
TRBJ2-1	TRBD2	many	TRBV20-1	TGCAGTGCTGCGGGACTAGCGGGAGGGCCTGGTGAGCAGTTCTTC	CSAAGLAGGPGEQFF
TRBJ2-7	TRBD2	NA	TRBV6-1	TGTGCCACCGGGACTAGCGGAACCTACGAGCAGTACTTC	CATGTSGTYEQYF
TRBJ2-3	NA	medium-sized	TRBV29-1	TGCAGCGGCGACAGGGGAGGGACAGATACGCAGTATTTT	CSGDRGGTDTQYF
TRBJ2-3	NA	NA	TRBV20-1	TGCAGTGCTAGAGATCGGGGCACGGGGGTAGATACGCAGTATTTT	CSARDRGTGVDTQYF
TRBJ2-5	NA	few	TRBV3-1	TGTGCCAGCAGCCAAGACGCAGGGAGGGAGACCCAGTACTTC	CASSQDAGRETQYF
TRBJ2-3	NA	NA	TRBV4-1	TGCGCCAGCAGCCAAGAACAGGTTCCCTCCACAGATACGCAGTATTTT	CASSQEQVPSTDTQYF
TRBJ2-1	TRBD1	many	TRBV29-1	TGCAGCGCTGGGGACAGGGAGAGTAGTGAGCAGTTCTTC	CSAGDRESSEQFF
TRBJ1-2	NA	few	TRBV28	TGTGCCAGCAGTCGCTCTGGAACGGGGCAGGGAGGAGGCTACACCTTC	CASSRSGTGQGGGYTF
TRBJ1-5	NA	NA	TRBV12-3/TRBV12-4	TGTGCCAGCACCGGGGTTTTGGATAATCAGCCCCAGCATTTT	CASTGVLDNQPQHF
TRBJ2-5	NA	NA	TRBV27	TGTGCCAGCAGTTTATCCGGGGGGCCACAAGAGACCCAGTACTTC	CASSLSGGPQETQYF
TRBJ2-7	TRBD2	few	TRBV29-1	TGCAGCGTGGCCCGACTAGCGGGAGACTACGAGCAGTACTTC	CSVARLAGDYEQYF
TRBJ2-7	NA	few	TRBV28	TGTGCCAGCAGTCCAGACGGGCCCGGACGCGTCTACGAGCAGTACTTC	CASSPDGPGRVYEQYF
TRBJ1-2	TRBD1	many	TRBV18	TGTGCCAGCTCACAGGGGGCTGGCTATGGCTACACCTTC	CASSQGAGYGYTF
TRBJ2-7	NA	NA	TRBV10-3	TGTGCCATCAGTGTAGAGGGATACGAGCAGTACTTC	CAISVEGYEQYF
TRBJ2-1	TRBD1	many	TRBV28	TGTGCCAGCAGGGGGGGACAGGGGTTTAATGAGCAGTTCTTC	CASRGGQGFNEQFF
TRBJ1-1	NA	NA	TRBV18	TGTGCCAGCTCACCGTCCTCCGACAGTGAAGCTTTCTTT	CASSPSSDSEAFF
TRBJ1-1	NA	many	TRBV5-6	TGTGCCAGCAGCTTGTTGCTGGGATCGGTTGCTGAAGCTTTCTTT	CASSLLLGSVAEAFF
TRBJ2-7	NA	many	TRBV4-1	TGCGCCAGCAGCCAAGCGAGTTCTTGGGGCTACGAGCAGTACTTC	CASSQASSWGYEQYF
TRBJ2-2	NA	NA	TRBV24-1	TGTGCCACCAGTTCACCCTGGGGGACCGGGGAGCTGTTTTTT	CATSSPWGTGELFF
TRBJ2-5	NA	few	TRBV10-3	TGTGCCATCAGACAGGGAACAGAAGAGACCCAGTACTTC	CAIRQGTEETQYF
TRBJ1-1	NA	few	TRBV7-9	TGTGCCAGCAGCGAAAGGGCGATCTTT	CASSERAIF
TRBJ2-6	NA	many	TRBV19	TGTGCCAGTAGCGGTTCTATTCTCGTCCTGACTTTC	CASSGSILVLTF
TRBJ2-3	TRBD2	NA	TRBV7-2	TGTGCCAGCAGCCGGGAGGGGTACACGCAGTATTTT	CASSREGYTQYF
TRBJ2-3	TRBD2	NA	TRBV7-2	TGTGCCAGCAACATACTAGCGGGGGGGCCAAGTACGCAGTATTTT	CASNILAGGPSTQYF
TRBJ2-1	NA	NA	TRBV30	TGTGTGGGGACAAGACGGGCCTACAATGAGCAGTTCTTC	CVGTRRAYNEQFF
TRBJ2-7	NA	NA	TRBV20-1	TGCAGTGCTCCCCTAACAGGGAGGCCCTACGAGCAGTACTTC	CSAPLTGRPYEQYF
TRBJ2-2	NA	NA	TRBV5-1	TGCGCCAGCAGCCTGTCAAACAGGGGGCAAAGAGCGGGAGTGAACACCGGGGAGCTGTTTTTT	CASSLSNRGQRAGVNTGELFF
TRBJ2-2	NA	many	TRBV14	TGTGCCAGCAGCCTAAGGATGGGTCGTTCCGGGGAGCTGTTTTTT	CASSLRMGRSGELFF
TRBJ1-1	NA	many	TRBV27	TGTGCCAGCAGTTTAGGGGTATACACTGAAGCTTTCTTT	CASSLGVYTEAFF
TRBJ2-1	NA	few	TRBV5-5	TGTGCCAGCAGCCTGGGGGGACAGAGCTCCTACAATGAGCAGTTCTTC	CASSLGGQSSYNEQFF
TRBJ2-2	TRBD2	few	TRBV2	TGTGCCAGCAGGGGACTAGCGGGGGGGCCGTGGACCGGGGAGCTGTTTTTT	CASRGLAGGPWTGELFF
TRBJ2-1	TRBD2	NA	TRBV28	TGTGCCAGCACTTTGGTCGCGGGAGCCTACAATGAGCAGTTCTTC	CASTLVAGAYNEQFF
TRBJ2-7	NA	NA	TRBV7-8	TGTGCCAGCACCGCTACAGAAAGCTCCTACGAGCAGTACTTC	CASTATESSYEQYF
TRBJ1-1	NA	NA	TRBV7-3	TGTGCCAGCAGCTTAGCCGCGGAAGGGGCCACTGAAGCTTTCTTT	CASSLAAEGATEAFF
TRBJ1-2	NA	NA	TRBV6-1	TGTGCCAGCACTCTCGAGTATGGCTACACCTTC	CASTLEYGYTF
TRBJ2-7	TRBD2	many	TRBV2	TGTGCCAGCACAGGTCGGGCTAGCGGGGCCTACGAGCAGTACTTC	CASTGRASGAYEQYF
TRBJ2-7	TRBD2	NA	TRBV20-1	TGCAGTGCTAGAGATCGAGCGGGAGGACCCTACGAGCAGTACTTC	CSARDRAGGPYEQYF
TRBJ1-2	NA	once	TRBV30	TGTGCCGCCACGGGCGGCCGAGGCACATACTATGGCTACACCTTC	CAATGGRGTYYGYTF
TRBJ2-1	TRBD2	NA	TRBV29-1	TGCAGCGGTGCCCCTAGCGGGGGACTCAATGAGCAGTTCTTC	CSGAPSGGLNEQFF
TRBJ1-1	NA	many	TRBV18	TGTGCCAGCTCCCCCCGGCGAGGGAGCACTGAAGCTTTCTTT	CASSPRRGSTEAFF
TRBJ2-4	TRBD2	few	TRBV7-9	TGTGCCAGCAGCTCACGTAGGCGAACCGGGACTAGCGGTTACATTCAGTACTTC	CASSSRRRTGTSGYIQYF
TRBJ1-1	NA	few	TRBV11-2	TGTGCCAGCAGCTTGGAAACCAGTGAAGCTTTCTTT	CASSLETSEAFF
TRBJ2-7	NA	few	TRBV29-1	TGCAGCGCTTCGGACCGCTACGAGCAGTACTTC	CSASDRYEQYF
TRBJ2-3	NA	few	TRBV7-2	TGTGCCAGCAGCTTATGGCCAGATACGCAGTATTTT	CASSLWPDTQYF
TRBJ2-2	NA	few	TRBV24-1	TGTGCCACCAGCCCGACAGGGAGGCCCGGGGAGCTGTTTTTT	CATSPTGRPGELFF
TRBJ2-1	NA	NA	TRBV24-1	TGTGCCACCGACGTAAGGTCAGCCTACAATGAGCAGTTCTTC	CATDVRSAYNEQFF
TRBJ2-3	TRBD2	NA	TRBV5-1	TGCGCCAGCAGCCAAGCGGGAGTGGAGGATACGCAGTATTTT	CASSQAGVEDTQYF
TRBJ2-7	TRBD1	few	TRBV7-9	TGTGCCAGCAGCTTAGGTCCAGGGGGCAGTTACGAGCAGTACTTC	CASSLGPGGSYEQYF
TRBJ2-3	TRBD1	NA	TRBV10-3	TGTGCCATCAGTGATCCGGACAGGTCGAGGGCAGGGAATACGCAGTATTTT	CAISDPDRSRAGNTQYF
TRBJ1-4	NA	many	TRBV7-2	TGTGCCAGCAGCGGAAGGGACCCAAATTCTGAAAAACTGTTTTTT	CASSGRDPNSEKLFF
TRBJ2-7	NA	many	TRBV2	TGTGCCAGCAGTGGACTAGGGCGGTCCTACGAGCAGTACTTC	CASSGLGRSYEQYF